The 15 T cell receptor beta chains presented below share a single source sample, sequenced in a study of spatial heterogeneity in lung cancer. These TCRs are of unknown antigen specificity. General study results and limits: Tumors with more nonsynonymous mutations had more expanded intratumoral alpha and beta TCRs.

Time point here: sample taken at primary tumor resection. TCRdb re-derived calls from the 5' RACE reads in MiXCR, one entry per CDR3 protein. Counted here are approximately 7,100 distinct CDR3 sequences, around an eighth occurring once; the ten biggest clones make up roughly 20%. Sequencing was performed on lung tumor tissue, taken at surgery. Receptors were obtained from a male donor with early-stage non-small cell lung cancer.

The sample holds a few counts of this clonotype. The library was prepared for alpha chains; this beta chain is a stray read, so its frequency means little. The chain links TRBV29-1 to TRBJ1-2; D unclear. Germline values: CDR1 SQVTM, CDR2 ANQGSEA. The CDR3 is made up of 11 amino acids. V was cut by 4 bases and J by 7 bases, with 10 bases left in between. CDR3 in DNA: TGCAGCGTTGGCGTTAATCTTGGCTACACCTTC. It specifies CSVGVNLGYTF.

A few counts support this clonotype. This beta chain appears as a stray read in a library generated for alpha chains; its size is not informative. The chain uses TRBV7-2 and TRBJ1-1, with D perhaps TRBD1 (6 bases). The CDR3 extends over 13 amino acids. Trimming removed 5 bases from V and 3 bases from J, with 10 bases in between. Germline-derived CDR1 and CDR2 are SGHTA and FQGNSA. In DNA, the CDR3 is TGTGCCAGCAGCCTTCGGACAGACACTGAAGCTTTCTTT. This codes for CASSLRTDTEAFF.

This clonotype was observed at least ten times. This beta chain came through as a stray read in a library set up for alpha chains, and its size says little. The J gene is TRBJ2-1, the V gene TRBV6-5, with a possible D match to TRBD2 (5 bases). V lost 2 bases, J lost 0 bases, and 8 bases lay in between. This CDR3 region has 15 residues. Germline CDR1 and CDR2: MNHEY and SVGAGI. Written as DNA, the CDR3 is TGTGCCAGCAGTTACGAAGGAGGCTCCTACAATGAGCAGTTCTTC. Protein sequence: CASSYEGGSYNEQFF.

In regard to this clonotype: This beta chain turned up in a library designed for alpha chains; as an off-target read, its abundance says little. J is TRBJ1-1 and V is TRBV7-2; D is perhaps TRBD1 (6 bases). This CDR3 is 12 amino acids long. With 3 bases removed from V and 7 bases from J, the gap between germline ends came to 9 bases. Germline CDR1 is SGHTA and CDR2 is FQGNSA. CDR3 nucleotide sequence: TGTGCCAGCAGCTTTGGACAGATTGAAGCTTTCTTT. Protein product: CASSFGQIEAFF.

This clonotype has ten or more counts. The library was designed around alpha chains, so this beta chain is a stray read whose abundance carries little weight. This chain joins TRBV3-1 and TRBJ1-2, with TRBD1 matching over 7 bases. The CDR3 loop spans 15 amino acids. Germline trimming cut 1 base from V and 4 bases from J; bases unmatched to any gene: 6. Per the germline V gene, CDR1 is LGHDT and CDR2 is YNNKEL (reference sequence). The CDR3: CASSQADDRVYGYTF. The CDR3, as DNA: TGTGCCAGCAGCCAAGCTGACGACAGGGTCTATGGCTACACCTTC. The full variable domain, with the rest looked up from reference TRBV3-1 and TRBJ1-2, is DTAVSQTPKYLVTQMGNDKSIKCEQNLGHDTMYWYKQDSKKFLKIMFSYNNKELIINETVPNRFSPKSPDKAHLNLHINSLELGDSAVYFCASSQADDRVYGYTFGSGTRLTVV.

At least ten counts were recorded for this clonotype. The library was prepared for alpha chains; this beta chain is a stray read, so its frequency means little. The V gene is TRBV20-1, the J gene TRBJ2-3, with unresolved D. CDR1 is DFQATT and CDR2 is SNEGSKA in the germline V gene (reference sequence). Trimming removed 7 bases at V and 0 bases at J, with 11 bases between. CDR3 length equals 13 residues. The CDR3 region is CSVVNPSTDTQYF. The CDR3 DNA sequence: TGCAGTGTAGTGAATCCTAGCACAGATACGCAGTATTTT.

As to this clonotype: In a library made to pick up alpha chains, this beta chain is a stray read with a size that means little. The chain uses TRBV9 and TRBJ2-1; D remains unclear. Trimming took off 4 bases at V and 4 bases at J, with 12 bases between the two ends. Germline-derived CDR1 and CDR2 are SGDLS and YYNGEE. The CDR3 runs to 14 residues. DNA for the CDR3: TGTGCCAGCAGCCCACCCCCTGGTTACAATGAGCAGTTCTTC. Translation: CASSPPPGYNEQFF.

This clonotype was detected ten times or more. With the library built for alpha chains, this beta chain is off target and its frequency is not meaningful. The chain employs TRBV7-2 and TRBJ2-5; 8 bases map to TRBD2. The CDR3 sequence is 14 residues long. CDR1 SGHTA and CDR2 FQGNSA come from the germline V gene. J gave up 5 bases and V 3 bases, and 5 bases lay outside the gene matches. CDR3 nucleotide sequence: TGTGCCAGCAGCTTCCCGAGCGGGAGTGAGACCCAGTACTTC. Its translation: CASSFPSGSETQYF.

In the case of this clonotype: The size of this beta chain means little, since it is a stray read in a library made for alpha chains. The rearrangement joins TRBV6-4 to TRBJ2-1; TRBD1 agrees at 9 bases. V dropped 6 bases and J dropped 2; count of bases not matched to a gene: 8. Germline loops: CDR1 MRHNA, CDR2 SNTAGT. The length of the CDR3 is 16 residues. The CDR3 nucleotides are TGTGCCAGCAGCCCCGACAGGGGGGTCGCCTACAATGAGCAGTTCTTC. Its protein is CASSPDRGVAYNEQFF.

This clonotype has ten or more counts. This beta chain represents an off-target read in a library built for alpha chains; its size is of limited meaning. The chain has TRBV6-2 or TRBV6-3 and TRBJ2-7; D call uncertain. The CDR3 has 12 amino acids. Trimming pared 2 bases from V and 6 bases from J, leaving 8 bases between. CDR1 MNHEY and CDR2 SVGEGT come from the germline V gene. This chain's CDR3 is CASSYPPSEQYF. For the CDR3, the DNA is TGTGCCAGCAGTTACCCGCCCTCCGAGCAGTACTTC.

This clonotype has at least ten counts. For a library built for alpha chains, this beta chain is a stray read; little rests on its size. The rearrangement links TRBV27 to TRBJ1-2, with a possible D match to TRBD1 (6 bases). The ends were cut back, 8 bases at V and 5 bases at J, with 15 bases in the middle. The CDR3 totals 13 residues. Germline loops: CDR1 MNHEY, CDR2 SMNVEV (reference sequence). DNA for the CDR3: TGTGCCAGCTCTAGGGGGGTTGTATATGGCTACACCTTC. Protein sequence: CASSRGVVYGYTF.

This clonotype was seen many times. This beta chain is a stray sequence in a library constructed for alpha chains; its clone size is not meaningful. The V call is TRBV29-1, the J call TRBJ2-3; 8 bases are a match to TRBD2. Germline-derived CDR1 and CDR2 are SQVTM and ANQGSEA. The CDR3 is 13 residues long. The ends lost 3 bases at V and 4 bases at J; junction bases unmatched: 3. This chain's CDR3 is CSVDRRGADTQYF. The CDR3 DNA reads TGCAGCGTTGATCGGCGGGGGGCAGATACGCAGTATTTT.

This clonotype was observed many times. The library was prepared for alpha chains; this beta chain is a stray read, so its frequency means little. The rearrangement links TRBV20-1 to TRBJ2-2; D gene ambiguous. Germline CDR1 DFQATT, CDR2 SNEGSKA (reference sequence). V was clipped by 5 bases and J by 1 base, with 11 bases between them. The CDR3 runs 14 residues. Written as DNA, the CDR3 is TGCAGTGCTTACTCAGACCTGAACACCGGGGAGCTGTTTTTT. It codes for CSAYSDLNTGELFF.

Points on this clonotype: As an off-target read in a library built for alpha chains, this beta chain has a frequency of little significance. The V gene is TRBV28, the J gene TRBJ2-3; D gene unclear. CDR1 is MDHEN and CDR2 is SYDVKM in the germline V gene. V lost 2 bases, J lost 2 bases, and 2 bases lay in between. CDR3 length: 12 residues. DNA for the CDR3: TGTGCCAGCAGTTTACTCACAGATACGCAGTATTTT. It codes for CASSLLTDTQYF.

Ten or more counts support this clonotype. This beta chain turned up in a library designed for alpha chains; as an off-target read, its abundance says little. This chain connects TRBV12-3 or TRBV12-4 to TRBJ2-1; 11 bases align to TRBD2. The CDR3 covers 16 residues. With V trimmed by 5 bases and J by 0 bases, 3 bases remained unmatched. This CDR3 is CASSRTSGRSYNEQFF. The CDR3 DNA sequence: TGTGCCAGCAGTCGGACTAGCGGGCGCTCCTACAATGAGCAGTTCTTC.